The 23 T cell receptor beta chains presented below share a single source sample, sequenced in a study of T-cell memory formation after mild COVID-19. TCRdb passed the 5' RACE reads through MiXCR, listing each CDR3 protein once. The sample holds 580,000 or so distinct CDR3 sequences; 15% to 20% are singletons and the top ten take about 7.5%. The source material was PBMCs or a T cell subset sorted from them (not recorded which). The receptors were sampled from an adult woman who had mild COVID-19 (a few samples of this study predate the infection). Cell type and time point are not known.

Only a few counts were recorded for this clonotype. The genes are TRBV15 and TRBJ2-1; 16 bases fit TRBD2. The CDR3 extends over 16 amino acids. Trimming took 5 bases from V and 13 from J; bases not matched to a gene: 11. Germline values: CDR1 LNHNV, CDR2 YYDKDF (reference sequence). For the CDR3, the DNA is TGTGCCACCAGCCGTGCGGGACTAGCGGGAGGGCCTGGACAGTTCTTC. Amino acid sequence: CATSRAGLAGGPGQFF. Looking up the rest from reference TRBV15 and TRBJ2-1 gives the full variable domain: DAMVIQNPRYQVTQFGKPVTLSCSQTLNHNVMYWYQQKSSQAPKLLFHYYDKDFNNEADTPDNFQSRRPNTSFCFLDIRSPGLGDTAMYLCATSRAGLAGGPGQFFGPGTRLTVL.

This chain joins TRBV7-9 and TRBJ1-2; 9 bases agree with TRBD1. The CDR3 runs to 14 residues. V shed 5 bases and J 5 bases; nucleotides not matched to a gene: 6. Germline V lookup: CDR1 SEHNR, CDR2 FQNEAQ (reference sequence). The CDR3 spells CASSIATGGYGYTF. The CDR3 bases are TGTGCCAGCAGCATCGCGACAGGGGGGTATGGCTACACCTTC.

There are a few counts of this clonotype. CDR3 sequence reads: CATSESGPMNTEAFF. Written as DNA, the CDR3 is TGTGCCACCAGTGAGTCGGGACCCATGAACACTGAAGCTTTCTTT. The rearrangement joins TRBV24-1 to TRBJ1-1, with D perhaps TRBD1 (5 bases). Trimming pared 4 bases from V and 0 bases from J, leaving 11 bases between. Germline CDR1 is KGHDR and CDR2 is SFDVKD. This CDR3 comprises 15 residues.

The chain uses TRBV5-1 and TRBJ1-2; 8 positions agree with TRBD1. Trimming took 0 bases from V and 5 from J; bases not matched to a gene: 12. This CDR3 is built from 17 residues. Germline V gene sequence: CDR1 SGHRS, CDR2 YFSETQ. The DNA of the CDR3 is TGCGCCAGCAGCTTGGGGTTGGAGCAGGGGGCATCATATGGCTACACCTTC. Protein sequence: CASSLGLEQGASYGYTF.

This clonotype was observed many times. V usage is TRBV25-1 and J usage is TRBJ2-3; possible D gene TRBD1, 6 bases. Trimming took off 3 bases at V and 0 bases at J, with 7 bases between the two ends. The CDR3 is made up of 14 amino acids. Germline V CDR1 and CDR2: MGHDK, SYGVNS. The chain's CDR3 is CASSDRGSTDTQYF. The CDR3 coding sequence is TGTGCCAGCAGTGACAGGGGTAGCACAGATACGCAGTATTTT. The full variable domain, its missing parts supplied by reference TRBV25-1 and TRBJ2-3, is EADIYQTPRYLVIGTGKKITLECSQTMGHDKMYWYQQDPGMELHLIHYSYGVNSTEKGDLSSESTVSRIRTEHFPLTLESARPSHTSQYLCASSDRGSTDTQYFGPGTRLTVL.

The rearrangement joins TRBV12-3 or TRBV12-4 to TRBJ1-2; tentative D call: TRBD1 (6 bases). The CDR3 length is 14 residues. V lost 4 bases, J lost 5 bases, and 14 bases lay in between. The CDR3 coding sequence is TGTGCCAGCAGTTCCCTGGGGGGGGCTTATGGCTACACCTTC. Protein: CASSSLGGAYGYTF.

V usage is TRBV20-1 and J usage is TRBJ2-5; TRBD2 matches 9 bases. This CDR3 is built from 13 residues. The germline V gene has CDR1 DFQATT and CDR2 SNEGSKA (reference sequence). Trimming took 5 bases from V and 5 from J; bases not matched to a gene: 6. The CDR3 region has the DNA TGCAGTGCTTCCGCGGGGGGGCCGGAGACCCAGTACTTC. It translates to CSASAGGPETQYF.

This rearrangement joins TRBV14 to TRBJ1-3; D uncertain. V was pared by 1 base and J by 2 bases, with 9 bases between. Germline lookup yields CDR1 SGHDN and CDR2 FVKESK. This CDR3 comprises 15 residues. The chain's CDR3 is CASSQVVGTGNTIYF. CDR3 coding DNA: TGTGCCAGCAGCCAAGTTGTGGGAACTGGAAACACCATATATTTT.

V is TRBV12-3 or TRBV12-4 and J is TRBJ2-7, with TRBD2 matching over 11 bases. The CDR3 is made up of 15 amino acids. Germline trimming cut 6 bases from V and 3 bases from J; bases unmatched to any gene: 7. CDR3 DNA: TGTGCCAGCAGCCCTTCGACTAGCGGGATCTACGAGCAGTACTTC. This gives the protein CASSPSTSGIYEQYF.

The CDR3 coding sequence is TGTGCCAGCTCTCTACTCAAGGTTGATGAGCAGTTCTTC. This translates into CASSLLKVDEQFF. This rearrangement joins TRBV18 to TRBJ2-1; D is unclear. The V gene's germline CDR1 is KGHSH and CDR2 LQKENI. V dropped 6 bases and J dropped 8 bases, with 14 bases sitting between them. The CDR3 extends over 13 amino acids.

J is TRBJ2-1 and V is TRBV4-1, with TRBD2 matching over 10 bases. The CDR3 is 16 residues long. After removal of 4 bases from V and 5 bases from J, the junction contained 8 bases not matched to a gene. Germline V lookup: CDR1 MGHRA, CDR2 YSYEKL. The CDR3 region is CASSRGASGSNNEQFF. In DNA form, the CDR3 reads TGCGCCAGCAGCCGAGGTGCTAGCGGGAGCAACAATGAGCAGTTCTTC.

This chain links TRBV7-2 with TRBJ2-1, with D perhaps matching TRBD2 (6 bases). The CDR3 runs 17 residues. Germline assignment: CDR1 SGHTA and CDR2 FQGNSA. V gave up 1 base and J gave up 6 bases, with 19 bases separating them. The CDR3 sequence is CASSLGPGEIYPNEQFF. Written as DNA, the CDR3 is TGTGCCAGCAGCTTAGGGCCGGGGGAAATCTACCCCAATGAGCAGTTCTTC.

CDR3 region: CSARGTGGLNFAGELFF. CDR3 bases: TGCAGTGCTAGGGGGACAGGGGGCTTGAATTTCGCCGGGGAGCTGTTTTTT. The gene calls are TRBV20-1 and TRBJ2-2; the match to TRBD1 covers 12 bases. V lost 3 bases to trimming and J lost 6 bases; unmatched junction nucleotides: 11. The germline V gene has CDR1 DFQATT and CDR2 SNEGSKA (reference sequence). The CDR3 contains 17 residues.

This clonotype was observed a handful of times. The chain links TRBV6-5 to TRBJ2-5; D perhaps matches TRBD1 (6 bases). The CDR3 length is 14 residues. Looked up from germline, CDR1 is MNHEY and CDR2 is SVGAGI. Trimming took 5 bases from V and 2 from J, leaving 12 bases between them. CDR3 nucleotides: TGTGCCAGCAGTAGCCGGGACACACAAGAGACCCAGTACTTC. It translates to CASSSRDTQETQYF.

The CDR3 is CASSQVSIGGFEQYF. In DNA form, the CDR3 reads TGCGCCAGCAGCCAAGTCTCGATAGGGGGCTTCGAGCAGTACTTC. The chain links TRBV4-3 to TRBJ2-7, with TRBD1 matching 7 bases. The junction had 9 bases not matched to a gene; V was cut back by 1 base and J by 6 bases. Germline CDR1 is LGHNA and CDR2 is YSLEER. The CDR3 totals 15 residues.

This clonotype has only a few counts. The V and J genes are TRBV18 and TRBJ1-3; perhaps TRBD1 as D (6 bases). The CDR3 is 15 residues long. Trimming pared 3 bases from V and 0 bases from J, leaving 9 bases between. Germline CDR1 and CDR2: KGHSH and LQKENI. The CDR3 is CASSPGTISGNTIYF. CDR3 coding DNA: TGTGCCAGCTCACCGGGGACAATCTCTGGAAACACCATATATTTT.

This clonotype was observed a few times. The chain recombines TRBV6-1 with TRBJ2-5; TRBD1 matches 7 bases. The ends lost 4 bases at V and 4 bases at J; junction bases unmatched: 15. This CDR3 region has 17 residues. Germline CDR1 MNHNS, CDR2 SASEGT. The CDR3 DNA reads TGTGCCAGCAGTGGTACACAGGGGATCGGACTTCGAGAGACCCAGTACTTC. Its translation is CASSGTQGIGLRETQYF.

The J gene is TRBJ1-1, the V gene TRBV12-3 or TRBV12-4; 9 nucleotides agree with TRBD1. The CDR3 is 15 amino acids. The junction had 4 bases not matched to a gene; V was cut back by 4 bases and J by 1 base. CDR3 sequence: CASSSRDRANTEAFF. In DNA form, the CDR3 reads TGTGCCAGCAGTTCCCGGGACAGGGCGAACACTGAAGCTTTCTTT.

This clonotype was observed a handful of times. This chain joins TRBV5-1 and TRBJ1-1; D possibly corresponds to TRBD1 (6 bases). Between the trimmed V and J ends, which lost 1 base and 10 bases, there was a span of 17 bases. Looked up from germline, CDR1 is SGHRS and CDR2 is YFSETQ. The CDR3 spans 14 residues. The CDR3 is CASSLSSGVVGAFF. In DNA, the CDR3 is TGCGCCAGCAGCTTGAGTTCAGGGGTAGTCGGAGCTTTCTTT.

This clonotype was picked up a small number of times. V is TRBV6-5 and J is TRBJ2-7, with D possibly TRBD1 on 5 matching bases. CDR3 length: 13 residues. V gave up 6 bases and J gave up 1 base, with 10 bases separating them. Germline V gene lookup returns CDR1 MNHEY and CDR2 SVGAGI. The CDR3 region has the DNA TGTGCCAGCAGCAGACAGATTTCCTACGAGCAGTACTTC. Protein sequence: CASSRQISYEQYF.

This clonotype has a handful of counts. V and J are TRBV4-2 and TRBJ1-3; no clear D. CDR1 is LGHNA, CDR2 YNFKEQ, per germline. Between the trimmed V and J ends, which lost 0 bases and 0 bases, there was a span of 12 bases. The CDR3 has 17 amino acids. The CDR3 sequence: CASSQDVLQSSGNTIYF. DNA for the CDR3: TGTGCCAGCAGCCAAGATGTCCTACAAAGCTCTGGAAACACCATATATTTT.

The chain links TRBV12-3 or TRBV12-4 to TRBJ2-1, with TRBD1 matching 10 bases. V was pared by 5 bases and J by 3 bases, with 10 bases of the junction left unmatched. The CDR3 is 17 residues long. Here the CDR3 reads CASSNAQGQGNYNEQFF. Here the CDR3 DNA reads TGTGCCAGCAGTAACGCCCAGGGACAGGGGAACTACAATGAGCAGTTCTTC.

This clonotype showed up just a few times. This chain joins TRBV3-1 and TRBJ2-1, with D possibly matching TRBD1 (5 bases). Trimming removed 4 bases from V and 8 bases from J, with 15 bases in between. Per germline, CDR1 LGHDT and CDR2 YNNKEL (reference sequence). The CDR3 has 14 residues. CDR3 loop: CASSLQGGGHEQFF. CDR3 in DNA: TGTGCCAGCAGCCTCCAGGGTGGCGGCCATGAGCAGTTCTTC.